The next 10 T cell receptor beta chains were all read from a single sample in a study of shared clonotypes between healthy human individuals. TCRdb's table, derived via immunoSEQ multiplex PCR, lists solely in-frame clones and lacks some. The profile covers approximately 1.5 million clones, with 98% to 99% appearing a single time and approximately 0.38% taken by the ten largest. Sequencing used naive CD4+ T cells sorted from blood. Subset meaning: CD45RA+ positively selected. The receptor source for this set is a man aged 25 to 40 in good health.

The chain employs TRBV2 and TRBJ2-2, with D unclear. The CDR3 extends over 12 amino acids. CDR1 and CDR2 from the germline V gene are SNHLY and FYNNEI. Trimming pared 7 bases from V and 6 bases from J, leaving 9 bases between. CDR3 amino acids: CASTKGPGELFF. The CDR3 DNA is TGTGCCAGCACCAAGGGCCCCGGGGAGCTGTTTTTT.

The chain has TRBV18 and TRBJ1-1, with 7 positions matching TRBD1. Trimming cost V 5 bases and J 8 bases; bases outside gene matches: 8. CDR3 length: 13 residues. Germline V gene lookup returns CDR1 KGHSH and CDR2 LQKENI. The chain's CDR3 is CASSTTGTAEAFF. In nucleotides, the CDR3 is TGTGCCAGCTCAACGACCGGGACAGCAGAAGCTTTCTTT.

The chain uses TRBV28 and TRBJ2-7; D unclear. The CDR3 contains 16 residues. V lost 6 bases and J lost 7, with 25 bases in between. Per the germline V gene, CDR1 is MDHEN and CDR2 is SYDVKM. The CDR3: CASRVPMGASGEEQYF. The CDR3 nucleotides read TGTGCCAGCAGAGTTCCCATGGGTGCCTCAGGTGAAGAGCAGTACTTC.

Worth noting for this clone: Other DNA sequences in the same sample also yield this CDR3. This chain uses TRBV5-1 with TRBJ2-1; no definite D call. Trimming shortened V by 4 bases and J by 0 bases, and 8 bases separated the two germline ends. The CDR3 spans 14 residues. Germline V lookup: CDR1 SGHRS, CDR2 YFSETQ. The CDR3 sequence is CASSRDSSYNEQFF. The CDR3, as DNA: TGCGCCAGCAGCAGGGATAGCTCCTACAATGAGCAGTTCTTC.

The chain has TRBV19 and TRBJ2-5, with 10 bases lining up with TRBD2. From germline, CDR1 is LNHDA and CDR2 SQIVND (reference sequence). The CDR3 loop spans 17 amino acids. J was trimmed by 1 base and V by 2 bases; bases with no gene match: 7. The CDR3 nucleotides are TGTGCCAGTAGTATAAGGCTAGCGGGAGCGATCCAAGAGACCCAGTACTTC. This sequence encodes CASSIRLAGAIQETQYF.

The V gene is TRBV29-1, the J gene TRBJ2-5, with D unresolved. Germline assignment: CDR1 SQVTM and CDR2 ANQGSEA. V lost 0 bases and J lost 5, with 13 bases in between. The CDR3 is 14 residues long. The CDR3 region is CSVEDDSAGETQYF. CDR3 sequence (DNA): TGCAGCGTTGAAGATGACTCGGCCGGGGAGACCCAGTACTTC.

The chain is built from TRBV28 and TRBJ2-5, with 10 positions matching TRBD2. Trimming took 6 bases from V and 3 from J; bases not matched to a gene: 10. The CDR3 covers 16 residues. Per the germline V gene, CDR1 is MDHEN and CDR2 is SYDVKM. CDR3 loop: CASSRLGSGREETQYF. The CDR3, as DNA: TGTGCCAGCAGCCGCCTCGGGAGCGGGAGGGAAGAGACCCAGTACTTC.

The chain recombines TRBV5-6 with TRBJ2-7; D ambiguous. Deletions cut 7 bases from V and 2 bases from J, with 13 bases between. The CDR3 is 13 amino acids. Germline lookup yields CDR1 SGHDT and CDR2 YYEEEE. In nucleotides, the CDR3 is TGTGCCAGCCGACTTGAAGGAACCTACGAGCAGTACTTC. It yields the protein CASRLEGTYEQYF.

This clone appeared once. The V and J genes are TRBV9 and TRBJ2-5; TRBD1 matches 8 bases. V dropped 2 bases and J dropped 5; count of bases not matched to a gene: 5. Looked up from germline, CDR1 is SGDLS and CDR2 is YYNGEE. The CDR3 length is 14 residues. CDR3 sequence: CASSVTGGAETQYF. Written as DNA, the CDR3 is TGTGCCAGCAGCGTCACAGGGGGAGCGGAGACCCAGTACTTC. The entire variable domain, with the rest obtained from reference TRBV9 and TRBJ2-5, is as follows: DSGVTQTPKHLITATGQRVTLRCSPRSGDLSVYWYQQSLDQGLQFLIQYYNGEERAKGNILERFSAQQFPDLHSELNLSSLELGDSALYFCASSVTGGAETQYFGPGTRLLVL.

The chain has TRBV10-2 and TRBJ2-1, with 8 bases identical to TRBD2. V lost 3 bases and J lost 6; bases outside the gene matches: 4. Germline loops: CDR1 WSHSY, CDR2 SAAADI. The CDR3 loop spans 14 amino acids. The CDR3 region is CASSEGTRANEQFF. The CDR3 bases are TGCGCCAGCAGTGAAGGGACTAGGGCCAATGAGCAGTTCTTC.